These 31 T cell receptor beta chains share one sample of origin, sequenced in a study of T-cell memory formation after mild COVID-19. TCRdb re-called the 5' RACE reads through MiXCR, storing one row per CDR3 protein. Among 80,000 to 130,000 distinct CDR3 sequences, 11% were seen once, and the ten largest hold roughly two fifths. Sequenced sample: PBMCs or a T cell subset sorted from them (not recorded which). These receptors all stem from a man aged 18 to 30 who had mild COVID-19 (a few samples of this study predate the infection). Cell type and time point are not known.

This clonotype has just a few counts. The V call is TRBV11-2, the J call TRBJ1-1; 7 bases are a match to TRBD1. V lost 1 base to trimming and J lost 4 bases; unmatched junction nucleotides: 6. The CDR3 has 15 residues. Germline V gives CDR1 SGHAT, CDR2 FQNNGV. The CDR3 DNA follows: TGTGCCAGCAGCTTAGGGGAAGGGGGCGGCACTGAAGCTTTCTTT. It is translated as CASSLGEGGGTEAFF.

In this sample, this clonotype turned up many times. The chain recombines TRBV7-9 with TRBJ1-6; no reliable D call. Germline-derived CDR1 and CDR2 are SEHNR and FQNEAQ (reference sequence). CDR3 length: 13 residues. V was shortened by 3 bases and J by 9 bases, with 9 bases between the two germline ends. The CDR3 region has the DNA TGTGCCAGCAGCTTGCAAGGAGGTTCACCCCTCCACTTT. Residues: CASSLQGGSPLHF. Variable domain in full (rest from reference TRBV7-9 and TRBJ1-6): DTGVSQNPRHKITKRGQNVTFRCDPISEHNRLYWYRQTLGQGPEFLTYFQNEAQLEKSRLLSDRFSAERPKGSFSTLEIQRTEQGDSAMYLCASSLQGGSPLHFGNGTRLTVT.

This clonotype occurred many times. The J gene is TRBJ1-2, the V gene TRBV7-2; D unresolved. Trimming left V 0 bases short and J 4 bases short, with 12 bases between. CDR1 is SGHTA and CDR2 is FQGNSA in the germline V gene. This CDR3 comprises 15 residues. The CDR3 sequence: CASSLASPDPYGYTF. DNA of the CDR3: TGTGCCAGCAGCTTAGCGAGTCCAGACCCCTATGGCTACACCTTC.

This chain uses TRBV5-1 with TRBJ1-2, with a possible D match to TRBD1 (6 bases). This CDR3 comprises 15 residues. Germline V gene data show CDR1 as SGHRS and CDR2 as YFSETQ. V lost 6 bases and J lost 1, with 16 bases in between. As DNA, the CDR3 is TGCGCCAGCACCCTGACAGGAGACCATAACTATGGCTACACCTTC. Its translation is CASTLTGDHNYGYTF.

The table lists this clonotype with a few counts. Here the CDR3 reads CASSPRARSGSEQYV. The CDR3 DNA sequence: TGTGCCAGCAGCCCTCGGGCCCGGTCAGGGAGCGAGCAGTACGTC. The gene calls are TRBV11-2 and TRBJ2-7; D may correspond to TRBD1 or TRBD2 (5 bases each). The CDR3 is 15 amino acids. V was trimmed by 5 bases and J by 6 bases, leaving 20 bases between them. Germline CDR1 is SGHAT and CDR2 is FQNNGV.

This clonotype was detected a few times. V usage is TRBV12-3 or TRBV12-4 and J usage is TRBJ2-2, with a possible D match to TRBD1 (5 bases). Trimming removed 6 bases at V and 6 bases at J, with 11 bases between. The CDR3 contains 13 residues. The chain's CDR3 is CASREGAAGELFF. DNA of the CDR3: TGTGCCAGCAGGGAAGGGGCGGCCGGGGAGCTGTTTTTT.

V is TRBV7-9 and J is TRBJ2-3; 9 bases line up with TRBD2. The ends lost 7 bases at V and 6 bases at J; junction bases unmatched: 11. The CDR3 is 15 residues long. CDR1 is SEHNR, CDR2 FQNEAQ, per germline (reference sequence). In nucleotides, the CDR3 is TGTGCCAGCACCCCTTGGCGGGGGGGCTCGGATACGCAGTATTTT. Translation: CASTPWRGGSDTQYF.

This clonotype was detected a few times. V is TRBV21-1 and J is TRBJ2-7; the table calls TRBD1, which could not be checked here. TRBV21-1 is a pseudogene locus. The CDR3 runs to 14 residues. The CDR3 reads CASSASGQAYEQYV. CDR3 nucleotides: TGTGCCAGCAGCGCGTCCGGACAAGCCTACGAGCAGTACGTC.

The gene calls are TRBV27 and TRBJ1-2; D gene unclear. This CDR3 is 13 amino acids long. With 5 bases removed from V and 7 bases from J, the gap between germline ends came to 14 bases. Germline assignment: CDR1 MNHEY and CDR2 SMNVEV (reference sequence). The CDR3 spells CASSPSTAGGYTF. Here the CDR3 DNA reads TGTGCCAGCAGTCCATCGACGGCCGGTGGCTACACCTTC.

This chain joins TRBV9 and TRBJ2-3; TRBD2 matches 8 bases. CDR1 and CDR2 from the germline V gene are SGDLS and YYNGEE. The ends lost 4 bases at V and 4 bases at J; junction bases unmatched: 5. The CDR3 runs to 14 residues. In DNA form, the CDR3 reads TGTGCCAGCAGCTCCCGGGGGGGTCCAGATACGCAGTATTTT. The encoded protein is CASSSRGGPDTQYF.

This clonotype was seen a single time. The CDR3 DNA is TGTGCCAGCTCACCCCCTATGGGGGAGGGGTACGAGCAGTACTTC. Translating it yields CASSPPMGEGYEQYF. The rearrangement joins TRBV18 to TRBJ2-7; 7 nucleotides line up with TRBD2. CDR3 size: 15 residues. Trimming at V came to 3 bases and at J to 4 bases, leaving 9 bases not matched to a gene. Germline lookup yields CDR1 KGHSH and CDR2 LQKENI.

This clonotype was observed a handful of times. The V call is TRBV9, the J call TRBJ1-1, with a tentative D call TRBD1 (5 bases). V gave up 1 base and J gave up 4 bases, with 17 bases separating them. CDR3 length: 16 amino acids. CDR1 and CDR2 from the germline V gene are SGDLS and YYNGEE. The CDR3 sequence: CASSVWTGGGSTEAFF. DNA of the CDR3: TGTGCCAGCAGCGTATGGACCGGGGGGGGGTCCACTGAAGCTTTCTTT.

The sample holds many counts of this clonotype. This chain's CDR3 is CASSLVVGGPAADTQYF. The CDR3 coding sequence is TGCGCCAGCAGCTTGGTTGTGGGGGGGCCGGCGGCAGATACGCAGTATTTT. The chain carries TRBV5-1 and TRBJ2-3, with a possible D match to TRBD2 (7 bases). There are 17 residues in the CDR3. The germline V gene has CDR1 SGHRS and CDR2 YFSETQ. Trimming took 0 bases from V and 4 from J, leaving 18 bases between them. Looking up the rest from reference TRBV5-1 and TRBJ2-3 gives the full variable domain: KAGVTQTPRYLIKTRGQQVTLSCSPISGHRSVSWYQQTPGQGLQFLFEYFSETQRNKGNFPGRFSGRQFSNSRSEMNVSTLELGDSALYLCASSLVVGGPAADTQYFGPGTRLTVL.

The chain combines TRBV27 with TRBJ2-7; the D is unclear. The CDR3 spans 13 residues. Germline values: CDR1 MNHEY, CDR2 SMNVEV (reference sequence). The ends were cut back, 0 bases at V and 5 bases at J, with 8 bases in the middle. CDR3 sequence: CASSLSGRNEQYF. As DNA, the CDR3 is TGTGCCAGCAGTTTATCGGGTAGAAACGAGCAGTACTTC.

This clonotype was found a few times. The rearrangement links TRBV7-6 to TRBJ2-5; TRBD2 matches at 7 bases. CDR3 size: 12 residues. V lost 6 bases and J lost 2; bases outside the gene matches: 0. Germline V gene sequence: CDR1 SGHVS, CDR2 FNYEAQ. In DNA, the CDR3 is TGTGCCAGCAGGGGACTACAAGAGACCCAGTACTTC. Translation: CASRGLQETQYF.

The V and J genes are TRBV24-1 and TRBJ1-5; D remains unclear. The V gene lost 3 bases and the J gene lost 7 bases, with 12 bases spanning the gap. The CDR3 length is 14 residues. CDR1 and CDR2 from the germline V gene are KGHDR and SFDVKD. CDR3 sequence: CATSDIQSSQPQHF. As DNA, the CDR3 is TGTGCCACCAGTGATATCCAGTCCAGCCAGCCCCAGCATTTT.

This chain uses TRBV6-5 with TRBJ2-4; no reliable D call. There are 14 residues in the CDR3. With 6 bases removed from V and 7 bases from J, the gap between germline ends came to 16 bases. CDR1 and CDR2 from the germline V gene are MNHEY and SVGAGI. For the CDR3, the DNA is TGTGCCAGCAGCAATGGGCCCCTCGGGAACATTCAGTACTTC. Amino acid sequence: CASSNGPLGNIQYF.

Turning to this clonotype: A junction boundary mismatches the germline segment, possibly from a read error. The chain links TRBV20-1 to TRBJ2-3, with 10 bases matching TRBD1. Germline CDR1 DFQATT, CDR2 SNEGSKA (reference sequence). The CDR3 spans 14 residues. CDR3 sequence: CSARGDRGSDTQYF. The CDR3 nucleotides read TGCAGTGCAAGAGGGGACAGGGGTTCAGATACGCAGTATTTT.

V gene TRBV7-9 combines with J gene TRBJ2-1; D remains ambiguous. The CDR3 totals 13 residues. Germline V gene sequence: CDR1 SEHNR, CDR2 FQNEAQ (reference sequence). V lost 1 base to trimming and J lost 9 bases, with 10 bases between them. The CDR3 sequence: CASSLGGVAEQFF. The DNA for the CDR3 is TGTGCCAGCAGCTTAGGAGGTGTAGCTGAGCAGTTCTTC.

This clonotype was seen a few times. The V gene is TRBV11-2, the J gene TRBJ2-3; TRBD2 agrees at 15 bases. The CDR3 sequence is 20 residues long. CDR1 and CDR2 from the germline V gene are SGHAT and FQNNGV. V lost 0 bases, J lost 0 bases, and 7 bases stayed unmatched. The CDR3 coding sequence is TGTGCCAGCAGCTTAGATGTATTTGGGACTAGCGGGGGGAGCACAGATACGCAGTATTTT. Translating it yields CASSLDVFGTSGGSTDTQYF.

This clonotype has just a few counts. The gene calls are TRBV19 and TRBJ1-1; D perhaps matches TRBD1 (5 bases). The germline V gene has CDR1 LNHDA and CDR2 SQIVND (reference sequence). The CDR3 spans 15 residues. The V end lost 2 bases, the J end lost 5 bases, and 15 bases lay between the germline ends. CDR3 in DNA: TGTGCCAGTAGTATATGGGGGGGAGCGGGTACTGAAGCTTTCTTT. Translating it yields CASSIWGGAGTEAFF.

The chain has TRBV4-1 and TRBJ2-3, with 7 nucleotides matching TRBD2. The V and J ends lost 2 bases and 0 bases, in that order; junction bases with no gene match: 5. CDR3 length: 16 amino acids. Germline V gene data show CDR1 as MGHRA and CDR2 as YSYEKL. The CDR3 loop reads CASSQRAGTSTDTQYF. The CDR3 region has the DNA TGCGCCAGCAGCCAACGAGCGGGGACTAGCACAGATACGCAGTATTTT.

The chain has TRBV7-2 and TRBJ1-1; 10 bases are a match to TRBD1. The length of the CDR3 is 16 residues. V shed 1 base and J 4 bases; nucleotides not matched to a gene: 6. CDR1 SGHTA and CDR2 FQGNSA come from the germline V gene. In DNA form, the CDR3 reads TGTGCCAGCAGCTTAGACGTGACAGGGGGCTTCACTGAAGCTTTCTTT. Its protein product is CASSLDVTGGFTEAFF.

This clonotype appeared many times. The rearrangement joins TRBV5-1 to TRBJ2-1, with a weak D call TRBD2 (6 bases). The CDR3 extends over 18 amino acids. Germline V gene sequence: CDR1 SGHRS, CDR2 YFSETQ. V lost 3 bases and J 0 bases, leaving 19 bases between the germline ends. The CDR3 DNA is TGCGCCAGCAGCTCTGGAGTAGCGGAATTCAGCTCCTACAATGAGCAGTTCTTC. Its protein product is CASSSGVAEFSSYNEQFF.

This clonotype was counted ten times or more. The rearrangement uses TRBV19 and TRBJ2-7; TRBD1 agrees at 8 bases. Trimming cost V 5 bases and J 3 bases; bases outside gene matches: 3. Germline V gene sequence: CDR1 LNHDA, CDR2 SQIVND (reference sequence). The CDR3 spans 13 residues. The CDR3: CASSFGQGYEQYF. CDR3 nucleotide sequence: TGTGCCAGTAGTTTTGGACAGGGCTACGAGCAGTACTTC.

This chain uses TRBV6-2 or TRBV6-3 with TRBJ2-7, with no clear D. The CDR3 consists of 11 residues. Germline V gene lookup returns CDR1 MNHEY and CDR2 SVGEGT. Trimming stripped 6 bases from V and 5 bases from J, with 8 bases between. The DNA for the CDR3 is TGTGCCAGCAGCCTCAAGAACGAGCAGTACTTC. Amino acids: CASSLKNEQYF.

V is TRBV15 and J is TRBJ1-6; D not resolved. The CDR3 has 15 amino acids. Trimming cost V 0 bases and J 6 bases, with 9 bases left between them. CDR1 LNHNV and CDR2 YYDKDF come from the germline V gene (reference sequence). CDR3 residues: CATSRDLGVNSPLHF. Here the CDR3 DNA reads TGTGCCACCAGCAGAGATCTCGGGGTTAATTCACCCCTCCACTTT.

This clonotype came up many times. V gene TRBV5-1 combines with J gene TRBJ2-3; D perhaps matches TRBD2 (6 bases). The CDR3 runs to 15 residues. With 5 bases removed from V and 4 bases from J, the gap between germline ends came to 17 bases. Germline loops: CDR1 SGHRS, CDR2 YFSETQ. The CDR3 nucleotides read TGCGCCAGCAGGGGGACTTCGACCCTCGCAGATACGCAGTATTTT. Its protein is CASRGTSTLADTQYF.

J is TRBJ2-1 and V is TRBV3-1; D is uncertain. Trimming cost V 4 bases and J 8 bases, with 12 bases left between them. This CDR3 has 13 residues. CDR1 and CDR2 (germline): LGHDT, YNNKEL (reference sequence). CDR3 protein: CASSRGTTDEQFF. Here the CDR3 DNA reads TGTGCCAGCAGCCGCGGAACAACGGATGAGCAGTTCTTC.

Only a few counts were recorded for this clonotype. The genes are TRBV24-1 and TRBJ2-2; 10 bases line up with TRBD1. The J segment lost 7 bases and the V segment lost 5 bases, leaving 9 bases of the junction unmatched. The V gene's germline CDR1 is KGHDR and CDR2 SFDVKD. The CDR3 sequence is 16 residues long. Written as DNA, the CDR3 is TGTGCCACCAGTGGTCCGGGACAGGGGTTCTTCGGGGAGCTGTTTTTT. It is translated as CATSGPGQGFFGELFF.

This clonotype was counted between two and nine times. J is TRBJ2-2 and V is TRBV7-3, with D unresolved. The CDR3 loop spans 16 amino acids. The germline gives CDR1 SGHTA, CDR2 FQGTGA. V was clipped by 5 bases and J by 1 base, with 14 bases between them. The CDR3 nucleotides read TGTGCCAGCAGCCCCTCATTGGACGTGAACACCGGGGAGCTGTTTTTT. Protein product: CASSPSLDVNTGELFF. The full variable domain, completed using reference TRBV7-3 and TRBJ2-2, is GAGVSQTPSNKVTEKGKYVELRCDPISGHTALYWYRQSLGQGPEFLIYFQGTGAADDSGLPNDRFFAVRPEGSVSTLKIQRTERGDSAVYLCASSPSLDVNTGELFFGEGSRLTVL.